This passage covers 2 T cell receptor beta chains from one sample sequenced in a study of CD8 T cells in ankylosing spondylitis. One entry per CDR3 protein results from TCRdb running MiXCR on the 5' RACE reads. The sample yields some 270,000 distinct CDR3 sequences, 15% to 20% seen once. Sequencing was done on a sample of blood, either unsorted or a sorted T cell fraction (not recorded which). The receptors were gathered from a male donor with ankylosing spondylitis or in good health (not recorded which).

This clonotype was observed a few times. This sequence joins TRBV12-3 or TRBV12-4 and TRBJ2-1, with D possibly matching TRBD2 (7 bases). V lost 3 bases and J lost 8, with 14 bases in between. This CDR3 region has 14 residues. The CDR3 loop is CASSFGGGGYEQFF. The CDR3 bases are TGTGCCAGCAGTTTCGGGGGAGGGGGGTATGAGCAGTTCTTC.

The rearrangement links TRBV19 to TRBJ2-4, with a weak D call TRBD2 (6 bases). The CDR3 is made up of 16 amino acids. Germline V CDR1 and CDR2: LNHDA, SQIVND (reference sequence). V was pared by 2 bases and J by 0 bases, with 11 bases between. The CDR3: CASSIILALAKNIQYF. The CDR3 coding sequence is TGTGCCAGTAGTATAATACTAGCACTAGCCAAAAACATTCAGTACTTC.